This TCR beta chain stems from a study of identical twins. V was trimmed by 4 bases and J by 0 bases, leaving 14 bases between them. Looked up from germline, CDR1 is SGHRS and CDR2 is YFSETQ. This CDR3 is 15 amino acids long. A universal primer site arose from template switching, and cDNA bore unique molecular identifiers. TCRdb passed the 5' RACE reads through MiXCR, listing each CDR3 protein once. Among about 190,000 distinct CDR3 sequences, 15% to 20% were seen once, and the ten largest hold 35% to 45%. These data are also associated with another study on T cells expressing NK-cell markers.

The specimen was CD8+ T cells sorted from blood. The source of this sequence is a woman aged 18-35 years in good health. This sequence joins TRBV5-1 and TRBJ2-7; D may correspond to TRBD1 or TRBD2 (5 bases each). CDR3 in amino acids: CASSPGRSSSYEQYF. The CDR3 coding sequence is TGCGCCAGCAGCCCGGGGCGTTCTAGCTCCTACGAGCAGTACTTC.